This T cell receptor (beta chain) was obtained from a study of blood T cells in healthy people across ages. Then a second PCR, running about 6 to 12 cycles, was carried out with a sample-barcoded 5' primer and a J-beta primer mix. The template-switch adaptor, which had 12 random nucleotides, put a tag on each cDNA molecule. In TCRdb, the 5' RACE reads were re-called with MiXCR into one record per CDR3 protein. The data hold 1.8 million or so distinct CDR3 sequences, with about two fifths observed a single time. Per the germline V gene, CDR1 is DFQATT and CDR2 is SNEGSKA (reference sequence). The CDR3 is 13 residues long. V lost 1 base, J lost 5 bases, and 11 bases lay in between.

Material for sequencing was blood. V gene TRBV20-1 combines with J gene TRBJ2-5; D not resolved. The sequence derives from a human donor in good health. This CDR3 reads CSARGTVVETQYF. In DNA form, the CDR3 reads TGCAGTGCTAGAGGGACGGTAGTGGAGACCCAGTACTTC.